This entry concerns a single T cell receptor beta chain. Other nucleotide sequences in the sample specify the same CDR3. This specimen belongs to a study of blood T cell repertoires in COVID-19. The wider study: Acute and convalescent COVID-19 samples came from the United States, Italy and Spain.

Study processing details: Estimation of nucleated cell counts was performed using reference gene primer amplification. Using immunoSEQ multiplex PCR, the repertoire was profiled, and TCRdb retains in-frame clones only, with some absent. That table supplies the V and J calls and clone size; D and trimming were determined from the DNA. The profile shows about 160,000 clones, 84% of them singletons. The junction had 3 bases not matched to a gene; V was cut back by 2 bases and J by 3 bases. CDR1 is MNHEY, CDR2 SVGAGI, per germline. The CDR3 covers 14 residues. Specimen: peripheral blood. This sequence was found in a man aged 65 to 79 with acute or convalescent COVID-19. V and J are TRBV6-5 and TRBJ2-7; 8 positions agree with TRBD2. The CDR3 sequence: CASSYREGSYEQYF. CDR3 bases: TGTGCCAGCAGTTACCGGGAGGGTAGCTACGAGCAGTACTTC.